This TCR beta chain is from a study of early T cells in non-severe SARS-CoV-2 infection. The CDR3 runs to 14 residues. V was shortened by 4 bases and J by 4 bases, with 11 bases between the two germline ends. The germline V gene has CDR1 SNHLY and CDR2 FYNNEI. TCRdb reprocessed the 5' RACE reads with MiXCR, giving one entry per CDR3 protein. This table has roughly 72,000 distinct CDR3 sequences, roughly 12% appearing once. This receptor was obtained from an adult who was a healthcare worker with PCR-confirmed SARS-CoV-2 infection or an uninfected control (not recorded which). The V gene is TRBV2, the J gene TRBJ1-3; no clear D. The material sequenced was whole blood, taken at baseline. The CDR3 region has the DNA TGTGCCAGCAGTGGTAACATAGCCGGAAACACCATATATTTT. This translates into CASSGNIAGNTIYF. Full variable domain (outside the CDR3, taken from reference TRBV2 and TRBJ1-3): EPEVTQTPSHQVTQMGQEVILRCVPISNHLYFYWYRQILGQKVEFLVSFYNNEISEKSEIFDDQFSVERPDGSNFTLKIRSTKLEDSAMYFCASSGNIAGNTIYFGEGSWLTVV.